This TCR beta chain was obtained from a study of cytomegalovirus exposure and HLA in healthy donors. CDR3 length: 13 residues. V trimming: 1 base; J trimming: 9 bases; junction bases outside the gene matches: 4. The germline gives CDR1 SGHAT, CDR2 FQNNGV. Only in-frame clones appear in the TCRdb table, and some are missing; sequencing was by immunoSEQ multiplex PCR. The repertoire holds 250,000 to 300,000 clones, with 90% as singletons. The gene calls are TRBV11-2 and TRBJ1-1; 8 bases are a match to TRBD1. This TCR derives from a woman younger than 35 in good health and CMV-seronegative. The sequencing sample was made of PBMCs. In DNA, the CDR3 is TGTGCCAGCAGCTTAGCCAGGGGGCTTAAAGCTTTCTTT. This translates into CASSLARGLKAFF. Looking up the rest from reference TRBV11-2 and TRBJ1-1 gives the full variable domain: EAGVAQSPRYKIIEKRQSVAFWCNPISGHATLYWYQQILGQGPKLLIQFQNNGVVDDSQLPKDRFSAERLKGVDSTLKIQPAKLEDSAVYLCASSLARGLKAFFGQGTRLTVV.